The source of this T cell receptor (beta chain) is a study of lymphopenia after photon versus proton radiotherapy. Study-level points and caveats: After the lymphocyte nadir, photon-treated repertoires showed oligoclonal expansion, especially of CD8+ Temra cells. Authors raise, but do not show, better survival with proton therapy. Post-nadir TCR diversity decline inversely tracked overall survival among those who died. Under photons, naive T cells and diversity fell while effector/memory populations rose.

Trimming cost V 5 bases and J 8 bases, with 17 bases left between them. The germline CDR1 and CDR2 sequences are SGHTA and FQGNSA. There are 14 residues in the CDR3. Generated by immunoSEQ multiplex PCR, the TCRdb table keeps only in-frame clones and is missing some. The table has 35,000 to 50,000 clones, roughly 90% seen once. About this clone itself: The antigen remains unidentified.

The chain has TRBV7-2 and TRBJ2-3, with D possibly called TRBD1 or TRBD2 (6 bases each). This TCR was recovered from a man in his 60s with cholangiocarcinoma. This sample comprised peripheral blood, obtained from a patient treated with photon-based radiotherapy. Written as DNA, the CDR3 is TGTGCCAGCAGCAAGACCCCGGGGGCGGGTACGCAGTATTTT. Translating it yields CASSKTPGAGTQYF.